A single T cell receptor (beta chain) is shown here with its context. The data belong to a study of technical replicates of blood from a handful of donors. The method was immunoSEQ multiplex PCR; TCRdb's version includes in-frame clones alone and lacks a portion of them. The sample has about 14,000 clones, 84% seen once; the top ten hold approximately 10%. The sequencing input was PBMCs. This TCR derives from a human donor in good health.

CDR3 DNA: TGTGCCAGCAGCGTAGGGACTAGCGTCCCCACAGATACGCAGTATTTT. Translation gives CASSVGTSVPTDTQYF. The chain recombines TRBV5-6 with TRBJ2-3, with 10 positions matching TRBD2. V lost 4 bases to trimming and J lost 2 bases; unmatched junction nucleotides: 7. From germline, CDR1 is SGHDT and CDR2 YYEEEE. The CDR3 loop spans 16 amino acids.